This entry concerns a single TCR beta chain. This clone's antigen is unknown. Base qualities are not recorded, but no much larger clone differs from it by a single base. The data originate from a study of T cells after yellow fever vaccination (dated by TCRdb to between 2018 and 2021). With regard to the full study: The SMART-Seq v4 Ultra Low Input RNA kit was used to prepare libraries from fractions with low cell numbers. Bulk TCR alpha and beta repertoires were sequenced longitudinally to track T-cell clones before and after primary and booster YFV17D yellow fever vaccination. Two healthy male donors, one aged 18 to 30 and one aged 30 to 39 years, were included in the cohort. Blood samples were taken at several timepoints before and after primary and secondary immunization, and bulk PBMC replicates and cell subsets were isolated.

The trim is 4 bases for V and 2 bases for J, with a gap of 12 bases between the germline ends. In the germline V gene, CDR1 corresponds to SGDLS and CDR2 to YYNGEE. From cysteine to phenylalanine, the CDR3 is 15 amino acids long. Only the CDR3 part of the read is kept: 45 bases, read in frame from the first base. Synthesis of TCR cDNA relied on 5'RACE template switching, a step that introduced a universal primer site along with unique molecular identifiers. Priming of cDNA synthesis was performed from both the TCR alpha and TCR beta constant segments. Library amplification involved two PCR steps, and the second step added sample barcodes and sequencing adapters. Sequencing of libraries was done on Illumina HiSeq 2500 (2x100 bp) or NovaSeq (2x150 bp). The authors' analysis ran thus. MIGEC was used to demultiplex reads and collapse the reads into UMI consensus sequences, and MiXCR was used for V(D)J alignment. Using edgeR on replicate PBMC samples, clonotypes were called vaccine-responding if FDR was below 0.01 and the log2 fold change was above 5 up to day 15. CD4 or CD8 identity was assigned to each bulk clonotype according to whether the clonotype was present at higher abundance in the sequenced CD4 repertoire or the sequenced CD8 repertoire. The public sequencing data were trimmed at Q25 with fastp and processed into clonotypes with MiXCR by TCRdb, which kept only in-frame beta chains. Every entry covers one CDR3 protein and lists the most common genes and DNA from its rows. The V and J calls were not made by the authors but by TCRdb's processing. The sample table shows about 630,000 distinct CDR3 sequences, and over 9% are seen once. 15% of the sample is in the top ten clones.

The sample's treatment or condition label, decoded: live attenuated yellow fever vaccine strain. At each blood-draw timepoint, two biological replicates of bulk PBMCs were collected. PBMCs were isolated from peripheral blood using a standard Ficoll-Paque protocol. RNA was extracted with TriZol from bulk PBMCs, CD4 and CD8 fractions, and dextramer-positive and dextramer-negative fractions. The full study reports these points: FACS-sorted repertoires could contain abundant contaminating clonotypes from the bulk population, so computational filtering was required. The study included only a couple of donors, which limits how far the findings can be generalized. Compared with the primary T-cell response, the secondary T-cell response was weaker but faster, peaking on day 5 rather than day 15. Most clones expanded after primary vaccination were re-detected after the booster (just under 97% of CD4 and around 88% of CD8), suggesting broad memory maintenance. A small fraction of clonotypes appeared in both the CD4 and CD8 compartments, likely as a result of convergent recombination.

The origin of this receptor is a man aged 25-40 years who received the YFV17D yellow fever vaccine. The sequencing used PBMCs, collected on the day of the yellow fever booster vaccination. This chain is built from TRBV9 and TRBJ2-2, with a tentative D gene TRBD2 over 6 matching bases. The DNA sequence reads TGTGCCAGCAGCCCGGACGGGAGTAACACCGGGGAGCTGTTTTTT. Protein translation: CASSPDGSNTGELFF.